This is a list of T cell receptor beta chains from one sample in a study of blood T cell repertoires in COVID-19. Sequencing was performed with immunoSEQ multiplex PCR; in TCRdb, only in-frame clones are kept and a portion is missing. The table lists roughly 410,000 clones, more than 70% of them singletons. The sample consisted of peripheral blood. These receptors all come from an older woman with COVID-19, enrolled during active disease. The CDR3 runs from the conserved cysteine through the conserved F or W. Each record gives: J gene, V gene, clone size, D gene, CDR3 protein. A D gene is named only where the DNA matches it firmly. Size is omitted from some rows. Given values are once, few, many or a class for expanded clones.

j_call: TRBJ2-3; v_call: TRBV30; clone_size: .; d_call: TRBD1; cdr3_aa: CAWSSPQGSSTDTQYF
j_call: TRBJ2-2; v_call: TRBV6-6; clone_size: .; d_call: TRBD1; cdr3_aa: CASSNRGQYTGELFF
j_call: TRBJ1-1; v_call: TRBV19; clone_size: .; d_call: TRBD1; cdr3_aa: CASSTQQGLNTEAFF
j_call: TRBJ1-4; v_call: TRBV12-3/TRBV12-4; clone_size: .; d_call: TRBD1; cdr3_aa: CASSRQGSEKLFF
j_call: TRBJ1-2; v_call: TRBV6-5; clone_size: .; d_call: .; cdr3_aa: CASDTTGNYGYTF
j_call: TRBJ2-7; v_call: TRBV9; clone_size: .; d_call: .; cdr3_aa: CASSVGAGAYEQYF
j_call: TRBJ2-2; v_call: TRBV7-8; clone_size: .; d_call: TRBD1; cdr3_aa: CASSPRDRGTGELFF
j_call: TRBJ1-2; v_call: TRBV3-1/TRBV3-2; clone_size: .; d_call: .; cdr3_aa: CASSQDNQGNYGYTF
j_call: TRBJ1-1; v_call: TRBV18; clone_size: .; d_call: .; cdr3_aa: CASSPGGDKGTEAFF
j_call: TRBJ1-2; v_call: TRBV5-4; clone_size: .; d_call: .; cdr3_aa: CASSPVRQHYGYTF
j_call: TRBJ2-1; v_call: TRBV19; clone_size: .; d_call: TRBD2; cdr3_aa: CASTLAGGLTDEQFF
j_call: TRBJ2-7; v_call: TRBV7-9; clone_size: .; d_call: TRBD1; cdr3_aa: CASSFGQGSYEQYF
j_call: TRBJ1-5; v_call: TRBV4-2; clone_size: .; d_call: TRBD1; cdr3_aa: CASSSQTGLEGNQPQHF
j_call: TRBJ1-1; v_call: TRBV19; clone_size: many; d_call: .; cdr3_aa: CASSAGQFTEAFF
j_call: TRBJ1-3; v_call: TRBV7-9; clone_size: .; d_call: .; cdr3_aa: CASSLESYSGNTIYF
j_call: TRBJ1-1; v_call: TRBV3-1/TRBV3-2; clone_size: .; d_call: .; cdr3_aa: CASRQAVNTEAFF
j_call: TRBJ2-3; v_call: TRBV5-1; clone_size: .; d_call: TRBD2; cdr3_aa: CASSFWGGGATDTQYF
j_call: TRBJ2-1; v_call: TRBV30; clone_size: .; d_call: .; cdr3_aa: CAWSSLSAYNEQFF
j_call: TRBJ2-5; v_call: TRBV29-1; clone_size: once; d_call: TRBD2; cdr3_aa: CSVFLLGGVGETQYF
j_call: TRBJ2-1; v_call: TRBV11-2; clone_size: .; d_call: .; cdr3_aa: CASSIGPRASEQFF
j_call: TRBJ2-4; v_call: TRBV28; clone_size: .; d_call: .; cdr3_aa: CASSFVVGGKNIQYF
j_call: TRBJ1-2; v_call: TRBV19; clone_size: .; d_call: .; cdr3_aa: CASSPKTGANYGYTF
j_call: TRBJ2-2; v_call: TRBV28; clone_size: .; d_call: TRBD1; cdr3_aa: CASTPYGTGNTGELFF
j_call: TRBJ2-5; v_call: TRBV5-4; clone_size: .; d_call: TRBD2; cdr3_aa: CASSMTSGGETQYF
j_call: TRBJ1-6; v_call: TRBV5-1; clone_size: .; d_call: .; cdr3_aa: CASSSTTGRTPLHF
j_call: TRBJ1-2; v_call: TRBV9; clone_size: .; d_call: TRBD1; cdr3_aa: CASSVMGQGGLGGYTF
j_call: TRBJ2-1; v_call: TRBV29-1; clone_size: .; d_call: TRBD2; cdr3_aa: CSVSGTNEQFF
j_call: TRBJ1-1; v_call: TRBV2; clone_size: .; d_call: .; cdr3_aa: CASSSVKNTEAFF
j_call: TRBJ2-1; v_call: TRBV15; clone_size: once; d_call: .; cdr3_aa: CATGPYRDPNEQFF
j_call: TRBJ2-1; v_call: TRBV7-3; clone_size: .; d_call: TRBD2; cdr3_aa: CASSPGLADYNEQFF
j_call: TRBJ2-3; v_call: TRBV28; clone_size: .; d_call: .; cdr3_aa: CASRRQLTDTQYF